This record looks at one T cell receptor (beta chain) sequence and its context. Its target is unknown. RNA served as the template for amplifying TCR beta CDR3 regions. HTBI primers were used in a first-round RT-PCR, which preceded a second-round multiplex PCR. TCRdb itself ran the multiplex PCR reads through MiXCR, one entry per CDR3 protein. The sample has roughly 60,000 distinct CDR3 sequences; approximately 47% are singletons. This sample is drawn from a study of Graves' ophthalmopathy and Graves' hyperthyroidism. Study overall: No treatment had been given when peripheral blood was collected at initial diagnosis. The study's findings and limits: Blood also contained most of the expanded thyroid clonotypes above 0.001 frequency.

The receptor was isolated from an adult woman with Graves' ophthalmopathy. What was sequenced was peripheral blood.

For the CDR3, the DNA is TGTGCCAGCTGGAGGTCTTATATAGGCTACACCTTC. Amino acids: CASWRSYIGYTF. The V and J genes are TRBV9 and TRBJ1-2; no clear D gene. The CDR3 covers 12 residues. With 7 bases removed from V and 8 bases from J, the gap between germline ends came to 15 bases. Germline V lookup: CDR1 SGDLS, CDR2 YYNGEE. Supplemented by reference TRBV9 and TRBJ1-2, the full variable domain reads DSGVTQTPKHLITATGQRVTLRCSPRSGDLSVYWYQQSLDQGLQFLIQYYNGEERAKGNILERFSAQQFPDLHSELNLSSLELGDSALYFCASWRSYIGYTFGSGTRLTVV.